Each of the 10 T cell receptor beta chains below was sequenced from the same sample in a study of blood T cells in healthy people across ages. Then a second PCR, running roughly 7 to 11 cycles, was carried out with a sample-barcoded 5' primer and a J-beta primer mix. MiXCR, run by TCRdb on the 5' RACE reads, gives a single entry per CDR3 protein. The sample shows fewer than 1,000,000 distinct CDR3 sequences, roughly 44% of them seen only once. Input material: blood. All receptors derive from a man in his 60s in good health.

V is TRBV9 and J is TRBJ1-2; D not resolved. This CDR3 comprises 14 residues. Germline CDR1 is SGDLS and CDR2 is YYNGEE. Trimming stripped 0 bases from V and 2 bases from J, with 8 bases between. The CDR3 sequence: CASSVVSENYGYTF. The CDR3 nucleotides are TGTGCCAGCAGCGTAGTGTCCGAGAACTATGGCTACACCTTC.

The chain joins TRBV12-3 or TRBV12-4 to TRBJ2-7, with TRBD1 identical over 7 bases. The J segment lost 3 bases and the V segment lost 6 bases, leaving 8 bases of the junction unmatched. CDR3 length: 14 residues. The CDR3 DNA is TGTGCCAGCAGCGGACAGGCGGACATCTACGAGCAGTACTTC. It yields the protein CASSGQADIYEQYF.

The rearrangement uses TRBV5-6 and TRBJ2-7; 8 bases align to TRBD2. The germline V gene encodes CDR1 SGHDT and CDR2 YYEEEE. The ends lost 2 bases at V and 5 bases at J; junction bases unmatched: 12. The CDR3 loop spans 16 amino acids. The CDR3 is CASSFLTSGRLDEQYF. CDR3 DNA: TGTGCCAGCAGCTTTCTAACTAGCGGCCGGTTGGACGAGCAGTACTTC.

The chain's CDR3 is CASEGSFNYNEQFF. For the CDR3, the DNA is TGTGCCAGCGAAGGGTCTTTTAACTACAATGAGCAGTTCTTC. The chain combines TRBV6-2 or TRBV6-3 with TRBJ2-1; D call uncertain. V was clipped by 8 bases and J by 3 bases, with 14 bases between them. Germline CDR1 is MNHEY and CDR2 is SVGEGT. The CDR3 runs to 14 residues.

The rearrangement joins TRBV2 to TRBJ2-7, with 7 bases lining up with TRBD2. Losses at the gene ends were 8 bases for V and 4 bases for J; bases not matched to a gene: 11. The CDR3 consists of 14 residues. Germline lookup yields CDR1 SNHLY and CDR2 FYNNEI. The CDR3 DNA sequence: TGTGCCAGCTCGGGGGGAGCGGGTACTTACGAGCAGTACTTC. Its translation is CASSGGAGTYEQYF.

This clonotype has just a few counts. The chain links TRBV18 to TRBJ1-6; a possible D gene is TRBD1 (6 bases). Looked up from germline, CDR1 is KGHSH and CDR2 is LQKENI. The CDR3 is 16 residues long. Trimming took off 3 bases at V and 3 bases at J, with 12 bases between the two ends. CDR3 DNA sequence: TGTGCCAGCTCACCCCAGACAGGAAACTATAATTCACCCCTCCACTTT. It is translated as CASSPQTGNYNSPLHF.

This clonotype was seen a handful of times. The chain recombines TRBV5-5 with TRBJ2-5; D is perhaps TRBD1 (6 bases). The germline V and J ends were trimmed by 4 bases and 5 bases, with 15 bases remaining between them. The CDR3 covers 14 residues. Germline V gene sequence: CDR1 SGHKS, CDR2 YYEKEE (reference sequence). CDR3 DNA sequence: TGTGCCAGCAGCCGACAGGACATGCTCGAGACCCAGTACTTC. Its protein product is CASSRQDMLETQYF.

The V and J genes are TRBV7-9 and TRBJ2-3; D is uncertain. Per germline, CDR1 SEHNR and CDR2 FQNEAQ (reference sequence). V was trimmed by 2 bases and J by 6 bases, leaving 6 bases between them. The CDR3 sequence is 12 residues long. The CDR3 sequence: CASSLSFDTQYF. The CDR3 DNA sequence: TGTGCCAGCAGCTTATCCTTCGATACGCAGTATTTT.

V and J are TRBV12-3 or TRBV12-4 and TRBJ1-2; possible D gene TRBD1, 6 bases. Trimming took off 5 bases at V and 4 bases at J, with 14 bases between the two ends. The CDR3 spans 14 residues. The CDR3 DNA sequence: TGTGCCAGCAGTGCCGGACAGTGGGGCTATGGCTACACCTTC. Translating gives CASSAGQWGYGYTF.

This chain uses TRBV6-2 or TRBV6-3 with TRBJ2-6, with D tentatively TRBD1 (6 bases). V lost 6 bases to trimming and J lost 3 bases, with 12 bases between them. The V gene's germline CDR1 is MNHEY and CDR2 SVGEGT. The CDR3 is 15 amino acids. The chain's CDR3 is CASSITGYGANVLTF. The DNA for the CDR3 is TGTGCCAGCAGCATAACAGGGTATGGGGCCAACGTCCTGACTTTC.